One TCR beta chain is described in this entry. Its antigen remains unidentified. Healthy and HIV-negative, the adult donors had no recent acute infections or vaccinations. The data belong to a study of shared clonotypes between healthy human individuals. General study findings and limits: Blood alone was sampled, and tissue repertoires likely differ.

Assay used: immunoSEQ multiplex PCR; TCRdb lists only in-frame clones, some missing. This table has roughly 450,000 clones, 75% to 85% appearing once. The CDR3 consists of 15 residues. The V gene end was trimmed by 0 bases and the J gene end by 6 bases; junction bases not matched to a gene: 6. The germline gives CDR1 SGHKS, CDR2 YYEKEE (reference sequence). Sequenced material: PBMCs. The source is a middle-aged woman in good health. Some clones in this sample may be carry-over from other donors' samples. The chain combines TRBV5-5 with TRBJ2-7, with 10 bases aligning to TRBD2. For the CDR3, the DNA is TGTGCCAGCAGCTTGGCGCCTAGCGGGAGTACCGAGCAGTACTTC. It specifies CASSLAPSGSTEQYF.